This T cell receptor (beta chain) was documented in a study of blood T cell repertoires in COVID-19. The J segment lost 6 bases and the V segment lost 0 bases, leaving 1 base of the junction unmatched. Germline V lookup: CDR1 SEHNR, CDR2 FQNEAQ (reference sequence). The CDR3 sequence is 14 residues long. Clones were sequenced by immunoSEQ multiplex PCR, and TCRdb holds only the in-frame ones, with some missing. The sample has fewer than 300,000 clones, approximately 83% seen once. The receptor was isolated from a person between 65 and 79 years old with COVID-19, enrolled during active disease. The sample was peripheral blood. This chain connects TRBV7-9 to TRBJ2-2; 7 bases are a match to TRBD2. The CDR3 is CASSLAREPGELFF. In DNA form, the CDR3 reads TGTGCCAGCAGCTTAGCGCGGGAGCCCGGGGAGCTGTTTTTT.